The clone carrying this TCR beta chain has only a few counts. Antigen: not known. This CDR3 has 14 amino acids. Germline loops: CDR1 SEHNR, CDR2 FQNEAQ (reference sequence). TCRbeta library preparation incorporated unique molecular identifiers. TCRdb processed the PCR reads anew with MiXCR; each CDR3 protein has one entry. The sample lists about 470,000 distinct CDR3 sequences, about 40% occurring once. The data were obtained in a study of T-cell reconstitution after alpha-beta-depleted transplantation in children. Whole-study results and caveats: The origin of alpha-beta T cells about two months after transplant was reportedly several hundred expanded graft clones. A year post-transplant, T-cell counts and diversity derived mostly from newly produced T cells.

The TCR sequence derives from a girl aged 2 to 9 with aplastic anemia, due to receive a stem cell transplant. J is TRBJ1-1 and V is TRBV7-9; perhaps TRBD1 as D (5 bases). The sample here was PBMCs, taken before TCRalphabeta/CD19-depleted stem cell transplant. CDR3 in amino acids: CADTSDRMNTEAFF. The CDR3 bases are TGTGCGGACACTTCTGACCGGATGAACACTGAAGCTTTCTTT.